These 29 T cell receptor beta chains were all obtained from the same sample, sequenced in a study of technical replicates of blood from a handful of donors. Only in-frame clones appear in the TCRdb table, and some are missing; sequencing was by immunoSEQ multiplex PCR. Altogether tens of thousands of clones are present, about nine tenths being singletons, with the ten largest covering 0.37%. The sequencing sample was made of T cells isolated from PBMCs. These receptors were collected from a human donor in good health. Some clones in this sample may be carry-over from other donors' samples.

The chain uses TRBV6-5 and TRBJ1-2; D is possibly TRBD1 (5 bases). The CDR3 sequence is 13 residues long. The V gene's germline CDR1 is MNHEY and CDR2 SVGAGI. Trimming cost V 6 bases and J 4 bases, with 12 bases left between them. The CDR3 loop reads CASRAGRSYGYTF. Here the CDR3 DNA reads TGTGCCAGCAGGGCAGGGAGGAGCTATGGCTACACCTTC.

The chain couples TRBV28 to TRBJ2-7; 8 bases are shared with TRBD1. J lost 3 bases, V lost 6 bases, and 10 bases had no gene match. The germline CDR1 and CDR2 sequences are MDHEN and SYDVKM. There are 15 residues in the CDR3. The CDR3 region is CASRTRGQESYEQYF. The CDR3 DNA follows: TGTGCCAGCAGGACACGGGGACAGGAAAGCTACGAGCAGTACTTC.

The genes are TRBV4-1 and TRBJ2-5; D is unresolved. The V end was cut by 1 base, the J end by 5 bases, with 14 bases between. The CDR3 sequence is 15 residues long. Germline CDR1 reads MGHRA; CDR2 reads YSYEKL. CDR3 DNA: TGCGCCAGCAGCCAAGTAGGCGTGAAGAGGGAGACCCAGTACTTC. The encoded protein is CASSQVGVKRETQYF.

CDR3 DNA: TGTGCTAGTGGCCGGACCTCAGACAGGGTATTCTCTGGCTACACCTTC. Translated: CASGRTSDRVFSGYTF. This chain links TRBV12-5 with TRBJ1-2; 7 bases match TRBD1. CDR3 size: 16 residues. Germline CDR1 and CDR2: LGHNT and FRNRAP. V was pared by 6 bases and J by 7 bases, with 17 bases of the junction left unmatched. The full variable domain, with the rest looked up from reference TRBV12-5 and TRBJ1-2, is DARVTQTPRHKVTEMGQEVTMRCQPILGHNTVFWYRQTMMQGLELLAYFRNRAPLDDSGMPKDRFSAEMPDATLATLKIQPSEPRDSAVYFCASGRTSDRVFSGYTFGSGTRLTVV.

The chain uses TRBV7-9 and TRBJ1-2; D unclear. This CDR3 has 15 amino acids. The V gene lost 1 base and the J gene lost 4 bases, with 13 bases spanning the gap. The germline gives CDR1 SEHNR, CDR2 FQNEAQ (reference sequence). CDR3 DNA sequence: TGTGCCAGCAGCTTAGAGGCAGGCCCCCTCTATGGCTACACCTTC. Its protein is CASSLEAGPLYGYTF.

CDR3 nucleotide sequence: TGTGCCAGCTCACCCCCCGGGACAGGGAATGGCTACACCTTC. Translation: CASSPPGTGNGYTF. The chain uses TRBV18 and TRBJ1-2; 9 positions match TRBD1. V shed 3 bases and J 6 bases; nucleotides not matched to a gene: 5. Germline V lookup: CDR1 KGHSH, CDR2 LQKENI. This CDR3 comprises 14 residues.

The chain links TRBV11-3 to TRBJ2-7; TRBD1 matches at 7 bases. Germline values: CDR1 SGHNT, CDR2 YENEEA. This CDR3 has 14 amino acids. Germline trimming cut 3 bases from V and 7 bases from J; bases unmatched to any gene: 9. CDR3 coding DNA: TGTGCCAGCAGCTTGTTACAGGGGTCAAATGAGCAGTACTTC. Amino acid sequence: CASSLLQGSNEQYF.

This clone was recorded once. This chain connects TRBV5-1 to TRBJ1-1; D is undetermined. Trimming removed 4 bases from V and 2 bases from J, with 9 bases in between. The germline V gene has CDR1 SGHRS and CDR2 YFSETQ. This CDR3 is built from 13 residues. The CDR3 region has the DNA TGCGCCAGCAGCCCGAACAGTAACACTGAAGCTTTCTTT. It specifies CASSPNSNTEAFF.

The rearrangement uses TRBV12-5 and TRBJ2-7; D is perhaps TRBD1 (6 bases). CDR1 and CDR2 from the germline V gene are LGHNT and FRNRAP. The CDR3 length is 12 residues. Trimming removed 5 bases at V and 7 bases at J, with 12 bases between. As DNA, the CDR3 is TGTGCTAGTGGTAAGGACAGTAGGGAGCAGTACTTC. Amino acid sequence: CASGKDSREQYF.

The chain has TRBV7-6 and TRBJ1-1; maybe TRBD1 (6 bases). CDR1 is SGHVS, CDR2 FNYEAQ, per germline. The CDR3 has 14 residues. The V and J ends lost 1 base and 5 bases respectively, with 11 bases between them. This CDR3 is CASSLERGGTEAFF. The CDR3 nucleotides are TGTGCCAGCAGCTTAGAGAGGGGGGGAACTGAAGCTTTCTTT.

This chain connects TRBV4-1 to TRBJ2-7, with D possibly being TRBD1 (6 bases). V gave up 0 bases and J gave up 1 base, with 10 bases separating them. The germline CDR1 and CDR2 sequences are MGHRA and YSYEKL. There are 15 residues in the CDR3. The CDR3 loop is CASSQEGAESYEQYF. In DNA, the CDR3 is TGCGCCAGCAGCCAAGAGGGGGCGGAATCCTACGAGCAGTACTTC.

V and J are TRBV6-8 and TRBJ1-4, with TRBD1 as a possible D gene (5 bases). The CDR3 consists of 17 residues. Germline-derived CDR1 and CDR2 are MNHGY and SAAAGT. V lost 5 bases to trimming and J lost 8 bases, with 24 bases between them. CDR3: CASSDAHWGDPNEKLFF. In nucleotides, the CDR3 is TGTGCCAGCAGTGACGCGCATTGGGGCGACCCGAACGAAAAACTGTTTTTT.

The chain carries TRBV6-1 and TRBJ1-1; D is perhaps TRBD1 (5 bases). CDR3 length equals 13 residues. Per germline, CDR1 MNHNS and CDR2 SASEGT. The ends were cut back, 9 bases at V and 5 bases at J, with 16 bases in the middle. CDR3 DNA: TGTGCCAGTCCCGTCCCGGGGGAGACTGAAGCTTTCTTT. It codes for CASPVPGETEAFF.

The chain employs TRBV4-1 and TRBJ1-2; D ambiguous. Germline V gives CDR1 MGHRA, CDR2 YSYEKL. V lost 0 bases, J lost 1 base, and 12 bases lay in between. CDR3 length: 16 amino acids. Here the CDR3 DNA reads TGCGCCAGCAGCCAAGATTTTGTGGCAGATAACTATGGCTACACCTTC. This sequence encodes CASSQDFVADNYGYTF.

The V gene is TRBV6-5, the J gene TRBJ2-7; 7 bases are shared with TRBD1. CDR1 and CDR2 (germline): MNHEY, SVGAGI. The CDR3 contains 13 residues. Trimming took 8 bases from V and 5 from J; bases not matched to a gene: 9. CDR3 sequence (DNA): TGTGCCAGCTCTTCCGCAGGGGGAAACGAGCAGTACTTC. Its protein is CASSSAGGNEQYF.

V usage is TRBV5-1 and J usage is TRBJ2-2, with D perhaps TRBD1 (5 bases). This CDR3 is 18 amino acids long. The germline V gene encodes CDR1 SGHRS and CDR2 YFSETQ. Trimming cost V 1 base and J 0 bases, with 16 bases left between them. The CDR3 DNA reads TGCGCCAGCAGCTTGCCAGGGTGGACCCCCACGAACACCGGGGAGCTGTTTTTT. It specifies CASSLPGWTPTNTGELFF. Together with reference TRBV5-1 and TRBJ2-2, the CDR3 gives the full variable domain: KAGVTQTPRYLIKTRGQQVTLSCSPISGHRSVSWYQQTPGQGLQFLFEYFSETQRNKGNFPGRFSGRQFSNSRSEMNVSTLELGDSALYLCASSLPGWTPTNTGELFFGEGSRLTVL.

This chain uses TRBV30 with TRBJ1-2; D unresolved. The ends were cut back, 0 bases at V and 0 bases at J, with 11 bases in the middle. CDR3 length: 15 amino acids. From germline, CDR1 is GTSNPN and CDR2 SVGIG (reference sequence). This CDR3 reads CAWSVHGSPNYGYTF. The CDR3 DNA reads TGTGCCTGGAGTGTACATGGCAGTCCTAACTATGGCTACACCTTC.

The J gene is TRBJ2-7, the V gene TRBV4-2; maybe TRBD2 (6 bases). The CDR3 is 15 residues long. The V and J ends lost 5 bases and 4 bases respectively, with 18 bases between them. The germline V gene encodes CDR1 LGHNA and CDR2 YNFKEQ. CDR3: CASSEGRETSYEQYF. In DNA, the CDR3 is TGTGCCAGCAGCGAGGGACGGGAGACCTCGTACGAGCAGTACTTC.

The rearrangement links TRBV19 to TRBJ2-2; TRBD2 matches 15 bases. Trimming at V came to 3 bases and at J to 6 bases, leaving 8 bases not matched to a gene. CDR1 LNHDA and CDR2 SQIVND come from the germline V gene (reference sequence). The CDR3 is 18 residues long. The CDR3 sequence is CASSIIGLAGGISGELFF. The CDR3 DNA is TGTGCCAGTAGTATCATTGGACTAGCGGGAGGGATATCCGGGGAGCTGTTTTTT.

V gene TRBV2 combines with J gene TRBJ2-1; the match to TRBD2 covers 9 bases. The germline V gene has CDR1 SNHLY and CDR2 FYNNEI. V trimming: 6 bases; J trimming: 5 bases; junction bases outside the gene matches: 8. The CDR3 runs to 15 residues. The CDR3 spells CASSPGTSMNNEQFF. The CDR3 nucleotides are TGTGCCAGCAGCCCCGGGACTAGCATGAACAATGAGCAGTTCTTC.

The rearrangement uses TRBV19 and TRBJ1-4; D not resolved. CDR3 length: 12 amino acids. The V and J ends lost 5 bases and 8 bases respectively, with 9 bases between them. The germline gives CDR1 LNHDA, CDR2 SQIVND (reference sequence). The chain's CDR3 is CASSRPGEKLFF. The CDR3 bases are TGTGCCAGTAGTCGTCCCGGGGAAAAACTGTTTTTT.

The chain employs TRBV4-1 and TRBJ2-7; perhaps TRBD2 as D (6 bases). The CDR3 is made up of 14 amino acids. With 1 base removed from V and 5 bases from J, the gap between germline ends came to 12 bases. Germline V gene sequence: CDR1 MGHRA, CDR2 YSYEKL. The CDR3 sequence is CASSQVSREDEQYF. The CDR3 nucleotides read TGCGCCAGCAGCCAAGTATCCAGGGAGGACGAGCAGTACTTC.

The chain joins TRBV11-3 to TRBJ1-3; 9 nucleotides match TRBD1. CDR3 length: 17 residues. Looked up from germline, CDR1 is SGHNT and CDR2 is YENEEA. V was pared by 2 bases and J by 0 bases, with 5 bases of the junction left unmatched. CDR3: CASSLRTGVCSGNTIYF. Written as DNA, the CDR3 is TGTGCCAGCAGCTTACGGACAGGGGTCTGCTCTGGAAACACCATATATTTT.

The V call is TRBV6-6, the J call TRBJ1-5; tentatively, D is TRBD1 (6 bases). This CDR3 region has 14 residues. V shed 2 bases and J shed 6 bases, with 11 bases lying between them. Germline lookup yields CDR1 MNHNY and CDR2 SVGAGI (reference sequence). DNA of the CDR3: TGTGCCAGCAGTTACCCTGGCAGGGGTCAGCCCCAGCATTTT. Translating gives CASSYPGRGQPQHF.

This chain connects TRBV4-1 to TRBJ2-2; TRBD2 matches at 14 bases. V shed 2 bases and J 3 bases; nucleotides not matched to a gene: 11. This CDR3 is built from 20 residues. The germline V gene encodes CDR1 MGHRA and CDR2 YSYEKL. As DNA, the CDR3 is TGCGCCAGCAGCCAATTGGGACTAGCGGGGGACCCAGGGGACACCGGGGAGCTGTTTTTT. Translation gives CASSQLGLAGDPGDTGELFF.

The table lists this clone with a count of one. Here the CDR3 reads CASRLRGVTEAFF. CDR3 DNA: TGTGCCAGCAGGTTACGGGGGGTCACTGAAGCTTTCTTT. The rearrangement links TRBV2 to TRBJ1-1; possibly TRBD1 for D (5 bases). V was trimmed by 6 bases and J by 4 bases, leaving 12 bases between them. This CDR3 is 13 amino acids long. Germline-derived CDR1 and CDR2 are SNHLY and FYNNEI.

The sample holds a few counts of this clone. The CDR3 bases are TGCGCCAGCAGCCAAGTTATCTTAGGCACAGCATCCTCTAACTATGGCTACACCTTC. This gives the protein CASSQVILGTASSNYGYTF. The chain joins TRBV4-1 to TRBJ1-2; the D is unclear. The V end lost 1 base, the J end lost 0 bases, and 21 bases lay between the germline ends. CDR3 length: 19 residues. Germline V CDR1 and CDR2: MGHRA, YSYEKL.

V usage is TRBV9 and J usage is TRBJ2-7, with 9 positions matching TRBD2. J lost 5 bases, V lost 3 bases, and 21 bases had no gene match. This CDR3 contains 19 residues. Germline V lookup: CDR1 SGDLS, CDR2 YYNGEE. CDR3 residues: CASSGPVGGRANPSNEQYF. CDR3 coding DNA: TGTGCCAGCAGCGGTCCGGTCGGCGGGAGGGCGAATCCGAGTAACGAGCAGTACTTC.

The chain combines TRBV18 with TRBJ2-7; TRBD1 matches at 8 bases. V lost 3 bases to trimming and J lost 2 bases; unmatched junction nucleotides: 12. Germline assignment: CDR1 KGHSH and CDR2 LQKENI. CDR3 length: 17 residues. In DNA form, the CDR3 reads TGTGCCAGCTCACCTTATCCGGGACAGGCGATAACCTACGAGCAGTACTTC. This gives the protein CASSPYPGQAITYEQYF.